The T cell receptor beta chain under discussion was sequenced for a study of T cell responses to AZD1222 COVID-19 vaccine (dated by TCRdb to about 2021). Regarding the complete study: AZD1222 recipients with second doses at about 4 weeks or about 12 weeks were pooled, because spike-specific TCR depth and breadth did not differ between schedules. TCR sequencing covered 233 trial participants: approximately 200 given two doses of AZD1222 and 26 given two doses of MenACWY control vaccine. Enrollment into the trials was organized by age into subgroups of 18-55, 56-69 and 70-plus years, and those subgroups contained approximately 160, 26 and 62 TCR-sequenced participants, respectively.

The study at large found these results: The 56-69-year group was small, and its depth increase did not reach significance, likely because of low power. After two AZD1222 doses, spike-specific TCR breadth and depth were significantly higher than at day 0 and than in MenACWY recipients. Participants were mostly white British, with more females than males. The authors suggested clonal diversity may have been underestimated. Conclusions about previously exposed vaccinees are limited because only five to seven AZD1222 recipients were SARS-CoV-2 seropositive at baseline. Reportedly, almost half of the unique spike-specific TCRs recognized epitopes lying outside the regions that are mutated in the B.1.351 and B.1.1.7 variants. Because no samples from the day 14 peak response were available, repertoires could be characterized only after the peak T cell response. Vaccine-associated CD4 TCRs spanned the whole spike protein, with dominant responses in regions 160-218 and 743-854.

The CDR3 regions of human TCRbeta chains were subjected to immunosequencing. The published analysis was carried out like this. TCRs in the repertoires were compared against a reference library of SARS-CoV-2-specific TCRs that had been generated with the MIRA antigen-specificity platform. Breadth was defined as the fraction of unique TCRs that were SARS-CoV-2-associated, and depth was defined as the fraction of total T cells that were SARS-CoV-2-associated. Using the MIRA data, each spike-specific TCR was mapped to the spike region that the TCR reacts to and placed in a CD4 or CD8 class. Log10-transformed breadth and depth values were compared by one-way ANOVA with Sidak's multiple comparisons tests. TCRdb re-hosts the immuneACCESS table, in-frame sequences only. Its copies lack some clones; in the studies checked, an unresolved V gene accounts for under half of them, and the cause for the rest is not known. V and J calls and clone size are copied from that table; D and trimming were computed from the DNA. In this sample the table shows about 180,000 clones, around 90% of which occur a single time. The ten largest make up about 7.2% of the sample.

In the case of this clone: Its antigen is unknown. Base qualities are not provided; no much larger clone lies one nucleotide away.

The junction shows trimming of 3 bases on V and 8 bases on J, plus 22 bases between the germline ends. CDR1 and CDR2 were assigned from the germline V gene (reference sequence) as LNHNV and YYDKDF. The CDR3 sequence holds 16 residues, the cysteine and phenylalanine included. Only the CDR3 DNA stays, 48 bases, in frame from base 1. The time point label, read with the paper, signifies: baseline before first vaccination. Vaccinee samples came from UK trials COV001 and COV002, including a single-blind randomized controlled phase 2/3 trial of AZD1222 (ChAdOx1 nCoV-19) in healthy adults. Trial participant PBMC samples were collected at day 0 and day 28 after the second dose for TCRbeta chain sequencing.

This TCR came from an adult in good health. The sequence links TRBV15 to TRBJ1-2; the D segment could be TRBD1, given 5 matching bases. Here the sequenced sample was peripheral blood, taken on day 0 of AZD1222 vaccination. The CDR3 protein: CATSRPLRGLARGYTF. The bases are TGTGCCACCAGCAGGCCTCTCCGGGGCCTAGCTCGGGGCTACACCTTC. Full variable domain (CDR3 extended with the reference TRBV15 and TRBJ1-2 proteins): DAMVIQNPRYQVTQFGKPVTLSCSQTLNHNVMYWYQQKSSQAPKLLFHYYDKDFNNEADTPDNFQSRRPNTSFCFLDIRSPGLGDTAMYLCATSRPLRGLARGYTFGSGTRLTVV.